This T cell receptor beta chain comes out of a study of CD8 T cells in Susac syndrome. V dropped 3 bases and J dropped 1 base, with 10 bases sitting between them. Germline CDR1 is SGHRS and CDR2 is YFSETQ. The CDR3 consists of 14 residues. Reverse transcription of 0.5 to 1 ug RNA was performed with random hexamers. TCRdb re-called the immunoSEQ multiplex PCR reads through MiXCR, storing one row per CDR3 protein. The sample shows some 120,000 distinct CDR3 sequences, less than 95% of them seen only once. Sequencing of TCR beta was undertaken in CD8+ and CD4+ T cells derived from blood. TEMRA cells were FACS-enriched, while CD8+ and CD4+ T cells were negatively isolated.

The rearrangement joins TRBV5-1 to TRBJ1-1, with D perhaps matching TRBD1 (5 bases). This receptor was identified in a human donor in good health. Sample: CD8+ T cells from PBMCs. CDR3 bases: TGCGCCAGCAGCTGGGGGACGGGGAACACTGAAGCTTTCTTT. It yields the protein CASSWGTGNTEAFF.